This T cell receptor beta chain emerged from a study of shared clonotypes between healthy human individuals. Across the study: Each donor contributed plates that comprised three CD4 naive, three CD4 memory, two CD8 naive and one CD8 memory. Study outcomes and limitations: Sorted-subset samples were not fully sequenced, rarefaction indicated.

As for this clone: Its cognate antigen is unknown.

The repertoire was sequenced with immunoSEQ multiplex PCR; TCRdb's copy has only in-frame clones and lacks some. Of around 1.1 million clones listed, approximately 80% are singletons. Germline V gene lookup returns CDR1 SGHTA and CDR2 FQGNSA. The CDR3 runs 14 residues. Trimming shortened V by 6 bases and J by 0 bases, and 10 bases separated the two germline ends. The investigators split CD4+ cells into a CD45RA+ naive subset and a CD45RA-negative memory subset. The sample taken for sequencing was memory CD4+ T cells from PBMCs. Subset specified: CD45RA-negative fraction. V gene TRBV7-2 combines with J gene TRBJ2-3; unclear D gene. The TCR was taken from a man younger than 35 in good health. Some clones in this sample may be carry-over from other donors' samples. The CDR3 DNA follows: TGTGCCAGCAGACTTGGTACTAGCACAGATACGCAGTATTTT. Protein: CASRLGTSTDTQYF.